The 10 T cell receptor beta chains given below trace back to one sample, sequenced in a study of long-term antiretroviral therapy in people with HIV. The libraries were made with immunoSEQ v3.0 at survey level. Some clones are missing from TCRdb's copy, which holds only in-frame ones; the method was immunoSEQ multiplex PCR. The data contain about 29,000 clones, 95% of them singletons. This specimen was unsorted PBMCs, taken 5.3 years after starting antiretroviral therapy. Source of these receptors: a man in his thirties or forties with HIV.

The chain employs TRBV7-9 and TRBJ1-2; D remains ambiguous. Trimming left V 3 bases short and J 7 bases short, with 6 bases between. The CDR3 has 11 amino acids. Germline V lookup: CDR1 SEHNR, CDR2 FQNEAQ (reference sequence). The CDR3 region has the DNA TGTGCCAGCAGCTTGGGGTCTGGCTACACCTTC. It codes for CASSLGSGYTF.

The chain has TRBV9 and TRBJ2-3; D unclear. V lost 4 bases to trimming and J lost 4 bases, with 7 bases between them. Germline V gene data show CDR1 as SGDLS and CDR2 as YYNGEE. This CDR3 has 12 residues. As DNA, the CDR3 is TGTGCCAGCAGCCCCTCGTCAGATACGCAGTATTTT. Its protein is CASSPSSDTQYF.

This clone occurred once. The chain combines TRBV7-2 with TRBJ1-1; D uncertain. The germline V gene encodes CDR1 SGHTA and CDR2 FQGNSA. CDR3 length: 13 residues. Trimming removed 1 base from V and 7 bases from J, with 10 bases in between. The CDR3 loop is CASSLVLGIEAFF. The DNA for the CDR3 is TGTGCCAGCAGCTTAGTTCTGGGGATTGAAGCTTTCTTT.

The gene calls are TRBV7-9 and TRBJ2-1; TRBD1 is a possible D gene (7 bases). Germline V gene lookup returns CDR1 SEHNR and CDR2 FQNEAQ (reference sequence). The CDR3 spans 17 residues. Between the trimmed V and J ends, which lost 6 bases and 8 bases, there was a span of 26 bases. Here the CDR3 reads CASRPLLEGARQHEQFF. The CDR3 DNA follows: TGTGCCAGCAGGCCTCTCTTGGAGGGGGCTCGGCAACATGAGCAGTTCTTC.

The gene calls are TRBV15 and TRBJ1-6, with 8 bases lining up with TRBD1. This CDR3 comprises 14 residues. Unmatched junction bases numbered 5, after V lost 3 bases and J lost 10 bases. The V gene's germline CDR1 is LNHNV and CDR2 YYDKDF (reference sequence). The CDR3 DNA sequence: TGTGCCACCAGCAGCGACAGGGGCGGCTCACCCCTCCACTTT. Protein: CATSSDRGGSPLHF.

The V call is TRBV4-2, the J call TRBJ2-4, with 11 bases aligning to TRBD2. The CDR3 is 16 amino acids. V trimming: 1 base; J trimming: 5 bases; junction bases outside the gene matches: 4. Germline assignment: CDR1 LGHNA and CDR2 YNFKEQ. The CDR3 reads CASSQAVAGGENIQYF. In nucleotides, the CDR3 is TGTGCCAGCAGCCAAGCCGTAGCGGGGGGGGAAAACATTCAGTACTTC.

The J gene is TRBJ2-5, the V gene TRBV5-4; either TRBD1 or TRBD2 may supply D (5 bases each). CDR1 is SGHNT, CDR2 YYREEE, per germline (reference sequence). The CDR3 consists of 13 residues. V lost 5 bases and J lost 2, with 10 bases in between. This CDR3 is CASSLGEQETQYF. The CDR3 nucleotides are TGTGCCAGCAGTTTAGGGGAGCAAGAGACCCAGTACTTC.

The rearrangement uses TRBV9 and TRBJ2-7; D may correspond to TRBD1 or TRBD2 (5 bases each). V was shortened by 3 bases and J by 0 bases, with 7 bases between the two germline ends. Germline lookup yields CDR1 SGDLS and CDR2 YYNGEE. The CDR3 is 13 residues long. The CDR3 DNA is TGTGCCAGCAGCGCAGGGAGCTCCTACGAGCAGTACTTC. Protein product: CASSAGSSYEQYF.

The rearrangement joins TRBV5-4 to TRBJ2-7, with 8 bases aligning to TRBD2. In germline, CDR1 is SGHNT, CDR2 YYREEE (reference sequence). The CDR3 consists of 13 residues. J gave up 3 bases and V 3 bases, and 2 bases lay outside the gene matches. This CDR3 reads CASSWGTSYEQYF. The CDR3 nucleotides are TGTGCCAGCAGCTGGGGGACTAGCTACGAGCAGTACTTC.

V usage is TRBV2 and J usage is TRBJ2-1; the match to TRBD2 covers 10 bases. This CDR3 region has 15 residues. J was trimmed by 6 bases and V by 1 base; bases with no gene match: 3. The germline V gene encodes CDR1 SNHLY and CDR2 FYNNEI. DNA for the CDR3: TGTGCCAGCAGTGAAGAAGGACTAGCGGCCAATGAGCAGTTCTTC. Translating it yields CASSEEGLAANEQFF.